This TCR beta chain was identified in a study of blood T cell repertoires in COVID-19. The germline V gene has CDR1 SGHRS and CDR2 YFSETQ. V shed 5 bases and J 2 bases; nucleotides not matched to a gene: 11. This CDR3 spans 18 amino acids. Generated by immunoSEQ multiplex PCR, the TCRdb table keeps only in-frame clones and is missing some. The sample holds under 300,000 clones, approximately 90% seen once. Sequencing used PBMCs or T cells enriched from blood (not recorded which). This sequence was found in a man aged 18 to 29 who had recovered from COVID-19. The V call is TRBV5-1, the J call TRBJ2-6, with 9 bases that match TRBD1. CDR3 loop: CASSEGQGRAAGANVLTF. The CDR3 bases are TGCGCCAGCAGTGAGGGACAGGGTAGGGCTGCTGGGGCCAACGTCCTGACTTTC.